Listed here are 2 T cell receptor beta chains from one sample, sequenced in a study of T-cell memory formation after mild COVID-19. TCRdb analysed the 5' RACE reads with MiXCR anew, one entry per CDR3 protein. In the table there are under 150,000 distinct CDR3 sequences, about 24% of which are singletons. Sequencing was performed on PBMCs or a T cell subset sorted from them (not recorded which). The receptor source for this set is a man younger than 35 who had mild COVID-19 (a few samples of this study predate the infection). Cell type and time point are not known.

This clonotype was counted only a few times. The rearrangement joins TRBV27 to TRBJ2-7; D not certain. Germline V CDR1 and CDR2: MNHEY, SMNVEV (reference sequence). CDR3 size: 14 residues. Trimming took 2 bases from V and 3 from J, leaving 11 bases between them. CDR3 region: CASSLNVDYYEQYF. The DNA for the CDR3 is TGTGCCAGCAGTTTAAACGTAGATTACTACGAGCAGTACTTC.

V and J are TRBV7-9 and TRBJ1-2; D is undetermined. Germline lookup yields CDR1 SEHNR and CDR2 FQNEAQ (reference sequence). This CDR3 has 15 amino acids. Trimming took off 1 base at V and 3 bases at J, with 12 bases between the two ends. CDR3: CASSLVPFGDYGYTF. The CDR3 region has the DNA TGTGCCAGCAGCTTAGTCCCATTTGGGGACTATGGCTACACCTTC.